Shown below are 2 T cell receptor beta chains from a single sample sequenced in a study of blood T cell repertoires in COVID-19. This table comes from immunoSEQ multiplex PCR, and its TCRdb copy is limited to in-frame clones, with some not included. Found here are 270,000 or so clones, about four fifths of them singletons; the top ten hold roughly 3.6%. The sequenced material came from PBMCs or T cells enriched from blood (not recorded which). These receptors came from a man aged 45-65 years who had recovered from COVID-19.

J is TRBJ2-2 and V is TRBV7-3, with TRBD2 as a possible D gene (5 bases). From germline, CDR1 is SGHTA and CDR2 FQGTGA. V shed 3 bases and J shed 3 bases, with 5 bases lying between them. The CDR3 spans 13 residues. CDR3: CASSLRDTGELFF. For the CDR3, the DNA is TGTGCCAGCAGCTTGAGGGACACCGGGGAGCTGTTTTTT.

The chain combines TRBV19 with TRBJ2-7; 16 bases are a match to TRBD2. Trimming removed 5 bases from V and 0 bases from J; junction bases left unmatched: 4. CDR1 is LNHDA and CDR2 is SQIVND in the germline V gene (reference sequence). The CDR3 is 17 residues long. In nucleotides, the CDR3 is TGTGCCAGTAGTGCGGGACTAGCGGGAGGGGTCTCCTACGAGCAGTACTTC. This gives the protein CASSAGLAGGVSYEQYF.